The 3 T cell receptor beta chains below all came from one sample that was sequenced in a study of blood T cell repertoires in COVID-19. The method was immunoSEQ multiplex PCR; TCRdb's version includes in-frame clones alone and lacks a portion of them. The sample holds roughly 200,000 clones; approximately 88% are singletons and the top ten take about 27%. Specimen: peripheral blood. The receptors here all came from a man between 35 and 55 years old with acute or convalescent COVID-19.

The CDR3 DNA reads TGTGCCAGCAGGGCAGGTCTCGTTGGCTACACCTTC. Its translation: CASRAGLVGYTF. The chain links TRBV5-6 to TRBJ1-2; no clear D. The CDR3 consists of 12 residues. V gave up 5 bases and J gave up 7 bases, with 12 bases separating them. Germline-derived CDR1 and CDR2 are SGHDT and YYEEEE.

This chain connects TRBV7-2 to TRBJ2-7; 10 nucleotides line up with TRBD2. The ends lost 1 base at V and 1 base at J; junction bases unmatched: 7. Germline-derived CDR1 and CDR2 are SGHTA and FQGNSA. The CDR3 is made up of 17 amino acids. The CDR3 region is CASSLVASGGGSYEQYF. CDR3 nucleotide sequence: TGTGCCAGCAGCTTAGTCGCTAGCGGGGGAGGTTCCTACGAGCAGTACTTC.

This chain connects TRBV27 to TRBJ1-3, with D tentatively TRBD1 (6 bases). There are 15 residues in the CDR3. Germline CDR1 reads MNHEY; CDR2 reads SMNVEV (reference sequence). V lost 6 bases and J 0 bases, leaving 12 bases between the germline ends. This CDR3 is CASSLRQDSGNTIYF. CDR3 DNA sequence: TGTGCCAGCAGCTTACGACAGGACTCTGGAAACACCATATATTTT.